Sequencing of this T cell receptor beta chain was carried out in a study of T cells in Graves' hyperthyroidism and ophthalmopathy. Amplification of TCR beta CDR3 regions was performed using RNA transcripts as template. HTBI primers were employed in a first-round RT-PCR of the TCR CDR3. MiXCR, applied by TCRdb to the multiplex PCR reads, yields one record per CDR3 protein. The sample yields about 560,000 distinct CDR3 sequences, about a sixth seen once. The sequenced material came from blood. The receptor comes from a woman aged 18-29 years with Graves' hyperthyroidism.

The CDR3 loop is CASRDLAGHRYEQYF. As DNA, the CDR3 is TGTGCCAGCAGAGATCTAGCGGGACATCGCTACGAGCAGTACTTC. V and J are TRBV6-2 or TRBV6-3 and TRBJ2-7, with TRBD2 matching 9 bases. The CDR3 spans 15 residues. Trimming took 6 bases from V and 3 from J; bases not matched to a gene: 9. CDR1 and CDR2 from the germline V gene are MNHEY and SVGEGT.